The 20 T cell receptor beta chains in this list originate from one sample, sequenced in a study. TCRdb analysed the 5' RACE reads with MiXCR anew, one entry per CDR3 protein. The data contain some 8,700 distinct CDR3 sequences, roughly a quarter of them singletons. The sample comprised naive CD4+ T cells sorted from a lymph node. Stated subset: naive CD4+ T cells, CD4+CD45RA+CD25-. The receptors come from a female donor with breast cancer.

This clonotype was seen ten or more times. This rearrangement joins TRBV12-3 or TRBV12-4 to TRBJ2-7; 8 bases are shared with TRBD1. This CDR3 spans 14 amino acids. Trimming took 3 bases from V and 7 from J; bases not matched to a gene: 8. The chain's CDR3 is CASSFRTGMGEQYF. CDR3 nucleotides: TGTGCCAGCAGTTTCCGGACAGGGATGGGGGAGCAGTACTTC.

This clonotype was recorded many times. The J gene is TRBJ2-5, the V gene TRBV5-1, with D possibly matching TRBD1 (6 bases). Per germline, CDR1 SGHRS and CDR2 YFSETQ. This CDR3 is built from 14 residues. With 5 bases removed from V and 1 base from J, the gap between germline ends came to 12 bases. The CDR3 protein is CASSYGQSQETQYF. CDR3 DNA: TGCGCCAGCAGTTACGGACAGTCCCAAGAGACCCAGTACTTC.

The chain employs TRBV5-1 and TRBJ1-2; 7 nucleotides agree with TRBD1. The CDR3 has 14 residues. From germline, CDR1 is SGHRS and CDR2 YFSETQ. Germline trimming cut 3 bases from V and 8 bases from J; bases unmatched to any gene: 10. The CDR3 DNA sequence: TGCGCCAGCAGCTCCCCCGGGACAGCGAGCGGCTACACCTTC. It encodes CASSSPGTASGYTF.

Here the CDR3 reads CASSFGTGRIITYGYTF. The CDR3, as DNA: TGTGCCAGCAGCTTCGGGACAGGGAGGATTATTACCTATGGCTACACCTTC. V and J are TRBV7-2 and TRBJ1-2; 9 bases match TRBD1. The J segment lost 4 bases and the V segment lost 3 bases, leaving 12 bases of the junction unmatched. There are 17 residues in the CDR3. The germline CDR1 and CDR2 sequences are SGHTA and FQGNSA. The variable domain in full, completed from reference TRBV7-2 and TRBJ1-2, reads GAGVSQSPSNKVTEKGKDVELRCDPISGHTALYWYRQSLGQGLEFLIYFQGNSAPDKSGLPSDRFSAERTGGSVSTLTIQRTQQEDSAVYLCASSFGTGRIITYGYTFGSGTRLTVV.

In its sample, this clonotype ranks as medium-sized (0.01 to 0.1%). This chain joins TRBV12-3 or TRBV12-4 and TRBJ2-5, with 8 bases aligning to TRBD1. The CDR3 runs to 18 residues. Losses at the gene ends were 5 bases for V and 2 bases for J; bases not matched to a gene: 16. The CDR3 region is CASSPNRGTGGDQETQYF. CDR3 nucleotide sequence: TGTGCCAGCAGTCCCAACAGGGGGACTGGAGGAGATCAAGAGACCCAGTACTTC.

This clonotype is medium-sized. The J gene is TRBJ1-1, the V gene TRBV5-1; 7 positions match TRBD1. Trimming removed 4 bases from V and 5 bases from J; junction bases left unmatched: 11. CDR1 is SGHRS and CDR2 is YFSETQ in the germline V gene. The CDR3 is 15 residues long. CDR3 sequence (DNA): TGCGCCAGCAGCGGGGTGACAGGGTCGCGAACTGAAGCTTTCTTT. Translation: CASSGVTGSRTEAFF. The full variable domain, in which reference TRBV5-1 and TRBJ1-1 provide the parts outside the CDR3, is KAGVTQTPRYLIKTRGQQVTLSCSPISGHRSVSWYQQTPGQGLQFLFEYFSETQRNKGNFPGRFSGRQFSNSRSEMNVSTLELGDSALYLCASSGVTGSRTEAFFGQGTRLTVV.

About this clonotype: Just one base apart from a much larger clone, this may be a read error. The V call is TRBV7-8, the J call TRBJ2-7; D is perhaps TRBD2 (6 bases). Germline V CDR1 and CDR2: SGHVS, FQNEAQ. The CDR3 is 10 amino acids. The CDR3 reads CASGYYEQHF. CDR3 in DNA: TGTGCTAGCGGATACTACGAGCAGCACTTC.

CDR3 nucleotide sequence: TGTGCCAGCAGCAACTCCCTAGCGGGAGTCTACAATGAGCAGTTCTTC. It yields the protein CASSNSLAGVYNEQFF. The J gene is TRBJ2-1, the V gene TRBV7-3, with 10 positions matching TRBD2. Unmatched junction bases numbered 7, after V lost 5 bases and J lost 3 bases. This CDR3 is 16 amino acids long. CDR1 and CDR2 (germline): SGHTA, FQGTGA.

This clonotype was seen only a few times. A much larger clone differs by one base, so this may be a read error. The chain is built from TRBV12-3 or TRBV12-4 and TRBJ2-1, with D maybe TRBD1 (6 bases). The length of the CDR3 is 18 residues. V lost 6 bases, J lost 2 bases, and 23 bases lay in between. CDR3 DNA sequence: TGTGCCAGCAGCCCTATACCAAACCGGTACAGGGCCTACAATGAGCAGTTCTTC. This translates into CASSPIPNRYRAYNEQFF.

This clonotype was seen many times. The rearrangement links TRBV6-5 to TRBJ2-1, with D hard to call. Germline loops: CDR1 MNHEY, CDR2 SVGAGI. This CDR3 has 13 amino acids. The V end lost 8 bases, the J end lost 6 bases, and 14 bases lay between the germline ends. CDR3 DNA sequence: TGTGCCAGCGGTAGAGCCCCAGCCAATGAGCAGTTCTTC. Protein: CASGRAPANEQFF.

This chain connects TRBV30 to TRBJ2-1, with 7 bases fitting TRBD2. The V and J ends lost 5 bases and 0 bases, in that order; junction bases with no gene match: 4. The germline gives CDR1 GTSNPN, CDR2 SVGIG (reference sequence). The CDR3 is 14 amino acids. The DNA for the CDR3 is TGTGCCTGGGGGCGGGGGAGCTCCTACAATGAGCAGTTCTTC. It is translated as CAWGRGSSYNEQFF.

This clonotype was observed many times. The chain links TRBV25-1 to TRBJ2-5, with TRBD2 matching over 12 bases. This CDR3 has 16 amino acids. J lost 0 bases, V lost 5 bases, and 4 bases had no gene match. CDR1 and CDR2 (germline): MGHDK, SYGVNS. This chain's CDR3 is CASSNGLAGNQETQYF. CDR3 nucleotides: TGTGCCAGCAGTAACGGACTAGCGGGGAACCAAGAGACCCAGTACTTC.

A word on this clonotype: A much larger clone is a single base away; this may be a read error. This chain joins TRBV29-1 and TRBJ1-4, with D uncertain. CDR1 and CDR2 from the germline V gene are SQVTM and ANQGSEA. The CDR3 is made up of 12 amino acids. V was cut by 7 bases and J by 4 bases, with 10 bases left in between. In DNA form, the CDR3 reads TGCAGCGCGGGTGAAATTAATGAAAAACTGTTTTTT. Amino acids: CSAGEINEKLFF.

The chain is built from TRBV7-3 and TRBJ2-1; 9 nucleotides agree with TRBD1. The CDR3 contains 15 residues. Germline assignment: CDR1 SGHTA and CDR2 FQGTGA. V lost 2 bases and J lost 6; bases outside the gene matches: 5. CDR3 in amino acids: CASSLGDRELNEQFF. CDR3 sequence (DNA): TGTGCCAGCAGCTTAGGGGACAGGGAGCTCAATGAGCAGTTCTTC.

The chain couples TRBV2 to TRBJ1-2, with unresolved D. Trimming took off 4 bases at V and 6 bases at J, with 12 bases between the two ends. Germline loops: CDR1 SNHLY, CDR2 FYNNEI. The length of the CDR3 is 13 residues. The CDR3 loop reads CASSVSSFNGYTF. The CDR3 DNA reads TGTGCCAGCAGTGTCAGCTCTTTCAATGGCTACACCTTC.

In DNA, the CDR3 is TGCGCCAGCAGCCAAGTAGGGACCCTCTCTGGGGCCAACGTCCTGACTTTC. Translated: CASSQVGTLSGANVLTF. The J gene is TRBJ2-6, the V gene TRBV4-1; D is possibly TRBD1 or TRBD2 (5 bases each). The length of the CDR3 is 17 residues. Germline CDR1 reads MGHRA; CDR2 reads YSYEKL. V was pared by 1 base and J by 0 bases, with 10 bases between.

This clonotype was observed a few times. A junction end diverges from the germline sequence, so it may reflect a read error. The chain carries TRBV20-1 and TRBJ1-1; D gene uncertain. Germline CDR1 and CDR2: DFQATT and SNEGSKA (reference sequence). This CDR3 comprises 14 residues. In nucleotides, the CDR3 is TGCAGTGCTAGAGAGTCCGGGAGCGGCACTGAAGCTCTCTTT. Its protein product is CSARESGSGTEALF.

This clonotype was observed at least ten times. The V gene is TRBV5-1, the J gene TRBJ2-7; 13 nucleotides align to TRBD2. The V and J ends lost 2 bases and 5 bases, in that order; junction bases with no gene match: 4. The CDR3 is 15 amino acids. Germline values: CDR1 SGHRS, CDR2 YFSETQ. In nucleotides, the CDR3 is TGCGCCAGCAGCTTTGGACTAGCGGGAGTTGACGAGCAGTACTTC. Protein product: CASSFGLAGVDEQYF.

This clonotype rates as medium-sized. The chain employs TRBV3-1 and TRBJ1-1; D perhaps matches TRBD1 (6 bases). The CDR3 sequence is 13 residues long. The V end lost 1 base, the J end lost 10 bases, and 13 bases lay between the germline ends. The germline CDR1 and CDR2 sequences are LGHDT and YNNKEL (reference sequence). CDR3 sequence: CASSQGPRGPAFF. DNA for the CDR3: TGTGCCAGCAGCCAAGGTCCCCGGGGGCCAGCTTTCTTT.

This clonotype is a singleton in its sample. For the CDR3, the DNA is TGTGCCAGCAGTGAAAGGGAGGAGACCGGCTATGGCTACACCTTC. Amino acid sequence: CASSEREETGYGYTF. The chain carries TRBV6-1 and TRBJ1-2; D gene ambiguous. CDR3 size: 15 residues. Germline lookup yields CDR1 MNHNS and CDR2 SASEGT. V shed 2 bases and J shed 4 bases, with 14 bases lying between them.